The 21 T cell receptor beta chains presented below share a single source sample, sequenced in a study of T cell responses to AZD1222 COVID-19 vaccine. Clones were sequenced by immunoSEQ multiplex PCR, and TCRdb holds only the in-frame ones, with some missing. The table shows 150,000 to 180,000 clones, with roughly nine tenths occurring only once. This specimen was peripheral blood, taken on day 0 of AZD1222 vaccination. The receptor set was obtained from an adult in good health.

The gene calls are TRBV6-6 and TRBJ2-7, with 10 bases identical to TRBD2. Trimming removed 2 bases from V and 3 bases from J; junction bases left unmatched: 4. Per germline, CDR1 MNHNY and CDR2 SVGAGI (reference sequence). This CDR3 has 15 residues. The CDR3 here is CASSYVLAGDYEQYF. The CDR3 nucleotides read TGTGCCAGCAGTTACGTTCTAGCGGGGGACTACGAGCAGTACTTC.

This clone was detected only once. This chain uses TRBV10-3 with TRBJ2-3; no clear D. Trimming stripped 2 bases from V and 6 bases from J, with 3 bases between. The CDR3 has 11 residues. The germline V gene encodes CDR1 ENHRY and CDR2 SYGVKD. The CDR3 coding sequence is TGTGCCATCAGTGAGGTGGATACGCAGTATTTT. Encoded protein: CAISEVDTQYF.

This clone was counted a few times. CDR3 amino acids: CGSGGLGYGYTF. Written as DNA, the CDR3 is TGTGGATCCGGGGGGTTAGGCTATGGCTACACCTTC. The genes are TRBV12-3 or TRBV12-4 and TRBJ1-2; D is possibly TRBD1 (5 bases). This CDR3 contains 12 residues.

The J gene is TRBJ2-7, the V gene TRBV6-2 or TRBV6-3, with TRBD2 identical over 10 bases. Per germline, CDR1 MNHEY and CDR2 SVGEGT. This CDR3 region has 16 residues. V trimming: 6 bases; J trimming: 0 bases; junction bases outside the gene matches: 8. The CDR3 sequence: CASSPTSGFHSYEQYF. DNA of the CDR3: TGTGCCAGCAGCCCGACTAGCGGGTTCCACTCCTACGAGCAGTACTTC.

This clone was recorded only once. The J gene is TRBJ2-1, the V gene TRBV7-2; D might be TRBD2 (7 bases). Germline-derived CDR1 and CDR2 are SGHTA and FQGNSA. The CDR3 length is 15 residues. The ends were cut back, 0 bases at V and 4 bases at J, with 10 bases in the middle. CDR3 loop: CASSLAGGRYNEQFF. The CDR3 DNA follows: TGTGCCAGCAGCTTAGCGGGGGGGCGGTACAATGAGCAGTTCTTC.

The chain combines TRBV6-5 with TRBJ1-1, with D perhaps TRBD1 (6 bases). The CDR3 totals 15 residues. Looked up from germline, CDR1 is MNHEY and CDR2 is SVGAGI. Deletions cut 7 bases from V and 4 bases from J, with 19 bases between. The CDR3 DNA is TGTGCCAGCATCAAGGGGGTAGGGCTGGTCACTGAAGCTTTCTTT. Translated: CASIKGVGLVTEAFF.

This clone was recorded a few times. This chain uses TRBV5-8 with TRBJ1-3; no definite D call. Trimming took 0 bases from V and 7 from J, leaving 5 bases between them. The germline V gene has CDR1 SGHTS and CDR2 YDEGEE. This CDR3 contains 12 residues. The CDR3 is CASSLALNTIYF. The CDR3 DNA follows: TGTGCCAGCAGCTTGGCGCTGAACACCATATATTTT.

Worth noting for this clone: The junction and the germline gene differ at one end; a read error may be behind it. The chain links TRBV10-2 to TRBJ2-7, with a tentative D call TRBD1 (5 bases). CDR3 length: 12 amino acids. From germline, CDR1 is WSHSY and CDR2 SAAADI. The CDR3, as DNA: TGCGCCAGCAGTGAGGACAGCTACGTGCAGTACTTC. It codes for CASSEDSYVQYF.

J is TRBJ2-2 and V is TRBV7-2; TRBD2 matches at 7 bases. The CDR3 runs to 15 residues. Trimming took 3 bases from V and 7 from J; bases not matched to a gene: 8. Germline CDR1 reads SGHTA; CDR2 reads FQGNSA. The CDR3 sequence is CASSLTSLQGGELFF. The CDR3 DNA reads TGTGCCAGCAGCTTGACTAGCCTCCAGGGCGGGGAGCTGTTTTTT.

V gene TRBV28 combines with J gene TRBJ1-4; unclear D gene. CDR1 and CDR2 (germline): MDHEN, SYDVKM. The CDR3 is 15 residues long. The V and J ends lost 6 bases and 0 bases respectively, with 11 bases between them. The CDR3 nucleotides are TGTGCCAGCAGACCCCCGGTTGCAACTAATGAAAAACTGTTTTTT. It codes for CASRPPVATNEKLFF. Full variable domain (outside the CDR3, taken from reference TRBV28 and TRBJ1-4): DVKVTQSSRYLVKRTGEKVFLECVQDMDHENMFWYRQDPGLGLRLIYFSYDVKMKEKGDIPEGYSVSREKKERFSLILESASTNQTSMYLCASRPPVATNEKLFFGSGTQLSVL.

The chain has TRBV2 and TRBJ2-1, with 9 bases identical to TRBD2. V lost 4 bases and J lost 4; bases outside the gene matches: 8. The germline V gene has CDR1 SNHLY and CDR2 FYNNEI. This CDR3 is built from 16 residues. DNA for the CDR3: TGTGCCAGCAGTGCGCAGCGGGGGGCCTTATACAATGAGCAGTTCTTC. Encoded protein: CASSAQRGALYNEQFF.

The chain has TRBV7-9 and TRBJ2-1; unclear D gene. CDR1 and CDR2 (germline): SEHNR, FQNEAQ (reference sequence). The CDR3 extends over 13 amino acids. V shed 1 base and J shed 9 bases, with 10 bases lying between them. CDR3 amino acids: CASSLEASREQFF. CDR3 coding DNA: TGTGCCAGCAGCTTAGAAGCCAGTCGTGAGCAGTTCTTC.

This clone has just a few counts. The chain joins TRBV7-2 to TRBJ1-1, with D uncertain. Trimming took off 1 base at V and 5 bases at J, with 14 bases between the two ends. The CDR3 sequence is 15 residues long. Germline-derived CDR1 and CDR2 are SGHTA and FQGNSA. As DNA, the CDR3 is TGTGCCAGCAGCTTAGACGCCACCCGAGGAACTGAAGCTTTCTTT. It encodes CASSLDATRGTEAFF. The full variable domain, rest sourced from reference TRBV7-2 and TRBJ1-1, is GAGVSQSPSNKVTEKGKDVELRCDPISGHTALYWYRQSLGQGLEFLIYFQGNSAPDKSGLPSDRFSAERTGGSVSTLTIQRTQQEDSAVYLCASSLDATRGTEAFFGQGTRLTVV.

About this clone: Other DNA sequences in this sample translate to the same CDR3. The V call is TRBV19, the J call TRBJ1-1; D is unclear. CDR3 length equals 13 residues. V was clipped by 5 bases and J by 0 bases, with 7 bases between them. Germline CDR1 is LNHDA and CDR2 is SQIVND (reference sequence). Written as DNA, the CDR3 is TGTGCCAGTAGTGAAACCATGAACACTGAAGCTTTCTTT. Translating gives CASSETMNTEAFF.

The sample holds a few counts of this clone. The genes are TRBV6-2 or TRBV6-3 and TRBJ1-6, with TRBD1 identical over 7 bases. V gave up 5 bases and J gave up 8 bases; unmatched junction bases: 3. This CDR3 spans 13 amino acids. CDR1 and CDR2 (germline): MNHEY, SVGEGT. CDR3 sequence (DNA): TGTGCCAGCAGTCGGGACAGAGATTCACCCCTCCACTTT. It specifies CASSRDRDSPLHF.

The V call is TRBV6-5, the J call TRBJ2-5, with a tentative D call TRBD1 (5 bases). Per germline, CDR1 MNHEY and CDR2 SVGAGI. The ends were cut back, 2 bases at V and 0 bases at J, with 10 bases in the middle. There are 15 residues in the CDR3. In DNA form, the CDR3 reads TGTGCCAGCAGTTACGTGGGGCAACACCAAGAGACCCAGTACTTC. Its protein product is CASSYVGQHQETQYF.

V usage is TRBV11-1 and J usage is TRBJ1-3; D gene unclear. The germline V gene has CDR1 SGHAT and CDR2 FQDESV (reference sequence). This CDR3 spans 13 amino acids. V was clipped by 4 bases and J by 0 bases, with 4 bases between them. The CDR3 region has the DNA TGTGCCAGCAGCTGGGACTCTGGAAACACCATATATTTT. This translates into CASSWDSGNTIYF. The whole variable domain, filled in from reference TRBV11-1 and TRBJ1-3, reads EAEVAQSPRYKITEKSQAVAFWCDPISGHATLYWYRQILGQGPELLVQFQDESVVDDSQLPKDRFSAERLKGVDSTLKIQPAELGDSAMYLCASSWDSGNTIYFGEGSWLTVV.

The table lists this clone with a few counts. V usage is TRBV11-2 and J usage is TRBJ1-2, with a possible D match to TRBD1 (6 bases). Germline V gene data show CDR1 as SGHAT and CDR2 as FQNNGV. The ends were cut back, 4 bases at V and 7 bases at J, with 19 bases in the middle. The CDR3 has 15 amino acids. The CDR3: CASSSDSFLTSGYTF. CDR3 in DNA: TGTGCCAGCAGCTCGGACAGCTTTTTAACGTCTGGCTACACCTTC.

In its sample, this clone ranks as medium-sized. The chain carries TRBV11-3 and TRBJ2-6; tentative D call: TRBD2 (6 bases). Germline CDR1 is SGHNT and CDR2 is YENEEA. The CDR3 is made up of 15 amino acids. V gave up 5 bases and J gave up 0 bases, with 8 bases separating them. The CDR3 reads CASSPGVSGANVLTF. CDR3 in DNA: TGTGCCAGCAGCCCGGGGGTCTCTGGGGCCAACGTCCTGACTTTC.

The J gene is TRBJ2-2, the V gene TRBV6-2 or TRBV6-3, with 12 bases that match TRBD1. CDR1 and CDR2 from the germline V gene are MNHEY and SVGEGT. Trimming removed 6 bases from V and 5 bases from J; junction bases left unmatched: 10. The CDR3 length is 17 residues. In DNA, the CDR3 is TGTGCCAGCAGCTCGGCCGCGGGACAGGGGGCGACCGGGGAGCTGTTTTTT. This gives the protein CASSSAAGQGATGELFF.

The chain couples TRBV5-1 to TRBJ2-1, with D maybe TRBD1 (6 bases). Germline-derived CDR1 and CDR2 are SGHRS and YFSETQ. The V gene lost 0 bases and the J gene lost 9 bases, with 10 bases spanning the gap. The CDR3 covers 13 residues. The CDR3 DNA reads TGCGCCAGCAGCTTGGAACAGGGAACTGAGCAGTTCTTC. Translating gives CASSLEQGTEQFF. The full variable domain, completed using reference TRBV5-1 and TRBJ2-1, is KAGVTQTPRYLIKTRGQQVTLSCSPISGHRSVSWYQQTPGQGLQFLFEYFSETQRNKGNFPGRFSGRQFSNSRSEMNVSTLELGDSALYLCASSLEQGTEQFFGPGTRLTVL.